Given below is one TCR beta chain in context. This clone was recorded only once. The antigen it binds to is not known. No base quality information exists; no much larger clone differs at one position. This record belongs to a study of Ad26.COV2.S vaccination and SARS-CoV-2 variants (dated by TCRdb to the early 2020s). A note on the overall study: Donors in the vaccine arm were drawn from COV1001, a phase I-IIa trial of Ad26.COV2.S in healthy adults that was multicentre, randomized, double-blind and placebo-controlled. Ad26.COV2.S was administered intramuscularly at a dose of 5x10^10 or 1x10^11 viral particles, either as one shot or as two shots given 56 days apart. TCRbeta repertoire sequencing was used to assess the specificity and breadth of SARS-CoV-2-reactive T cell receptors after Ad26.COV2.S vaccination. The TCR-sequenced set comprised approximately 32 samples: some 20 Ad26.COV2.S vaccine recipients, 5 placebo recipients and 8 SARS-CoV-2 convalescent individuals. Trial participants were randomized into five groups of five: low-dose or high-dose Ad26.COV2.S given once or twice, or placebo on both occasions. Investigators remained blinded to trial group allocation during experiments and outcome assessment.

Results the study describes overall, beyond this receptor: Non-spike TCR breadth was comparable between vaccine and placebo recipients, consistent with the vaccine containing only spike. Comparing responses between vaccine doses or regimens was not something the study was powered to do. Substantial breadth of spike-specific CD8+ and CD4+ T cell responses was reported after vaccination. The authors noted that the TCR breadth and depth analyses may have underestimated total T cell responses. Compared with placebo recipients, Ad26.COV2.S recipients showed higher spike-specific TCR breadth (P = 0.0014).

Sample treatment or condition, as interpreted from the label and publication: roughly 18 received Ad26.COV2.S at low or high dose, single or two shots; about 5 received placebo; per-sample allocation not given. For vaccine and placebo recipients, repertoires were sequenced using samples collected on day 63 after the first injection. Between 29 July and 7 August 2020, Cohort 1b enrolled approximately 26 adults aged 18-55 years at one site in Boston, USA. As a vaccine, Ad26.COV2.S was a replication-incompetent adenovirus type 26 vector that expressed a prefusion-stabilized SARS-CoV-2 spike protein derived from the original Wuhan strain. The immunoSEQ Assay was used to sequence TCRbeta CDR3 regions. After extraction, genomic DNA underwent amplification by bias-controlled multiplex PCR, followed by high-throughput sequencing. As for the authors' bioinformatics: To quantify the absolute abundance of every unique TCRbeta CDR3 region, sequences were collapsed and filtered. T cell fraction was estimated by normalizing TCRbeta template counts to usable DNA, with usable DNA measured through amplification of reference genes found in all nucleated cells. Repertoire TCRs were annotated as SARS-CoV-2-specific when V gene, CDR3 amino acid sequence and J gene were exactly matched to a known reactive TCR set. The reference SARS-CoV-2 TCR set was obtained from MIRA and was filtered for enrichment in COVID-19-positive ImmuneCODE repertoires, whereby public or cross-reactive TCRs were removed. Based on the MIRA antigens, annotated TCRs were further analysed at the level of specific ORF or position within ORF. Depth was the summed frequency of annotated unique rearrangements, while breadth was defined as annotated unique rearrangements over total unique productive rearrangements. TCR breadth was compared between groups using two-sided Wilcoxon rank-sum tests. Not all clones reach the TCRdb copy of this immuneACCESS table, which keeps in-frame sequences only. Checked studies attribute under half of the gap to unresolved V genes and leave the rest unexplained. V, J and clone size were drawn from that table, and D and trimming were deduced from the DNA. The sample table records nearly 400,000 clones; 75% to 90% of these occur just once. Under 2% of the sample rests with the top ten.

CDR1 LNHDA and CDR2 SQIVND are derived from the germline V gene (reference sequence). From the cysteine through the phenylalanine, the CDR3 covers 14 amino acids. Only the CDR3 part of the read is kept: 42 bases, read in frame from the first base. Trimmed from V: 3 bases; trimmed from J: 5 bases; junction bases lacking a gene match: 3. The receptor was isolated from a person aged 18-60 years who received the Ad26.COV2.S COVID-19 vaccine or a placebo. The sequencing here drew on peripheral blood, taken in a trial of Ad26.COV2.S vaccine versus placebo. Recombination connected TRBV19 to TRBJ2-1; 8 of the junction bases match TRBD2. CDR3 sequence: CASSMGLVHNEQFF. The DNA reads as follows: TGTGCCAGTAGTATGGGACTAGTGCACAATGAGCAGTTCTTC.